Here is one T cell receptor (beta chain) with its context. As processed by the authors: Using reference gene primer amplification, nucleated cell counts were estimated. Sequencing used immunoSEQ multiplex PCR; TCRdb keeps in-frame clones, though not all of them. V, J and clone size reflect that table, while D and trimming were determined from the DNA. The sample shows some 340,000 clones, approximately 81% of them seen only once. This record belongs to a study of blood T cell repertoires in COVID-19. About the research overall: The study drew acute and convalescent COVID-19 samples from the United States, Italy and Spain. Nucleic acid was either cDNA or gDNA, and it came from T cells, B-cell-depleted T cells, or PBMCs.

The V and J ends lost 6 bases and 5 bases respectively, with 10 bases between them. This CDR3 is built from 12 residues. The sample was peripheral blood. The origin of this receptor is a woman in her late teens or twenties with acute or convalescent COVID-19. The chain has TRBV12-3 or TRBV12-4 and TRBJ1-1; D call uncertain. CDR3 in DNA: TGTGCCAGCAGCATAGCACGGACTGAAGCTTTCTTT. This gives the protein CASSIARTEAFF.